Listed below are T cell receptor beta chains from one sample, sequenced in a study of T cell responses to AZD1222 COVID-19 vaccine. TCRdb keeps only in-frame clones here, not all; method: immunoSEQ multiplex PCR. Of 65,000 to 70,000 clones in the sample, less than 85% were seen once. The specimen comprised peripheral blood, sampled 28 days after the second AZD1222 dose. The source is an adult who received the AZD1222 COVID-19 vaccine. The CDR3 runs from the conserved cysteine through the conserved F or W. Each record gives: V gene, D gene, J gene, clone size, CDR3 protein, CDR3 DNA. A D gene is named only where the DNA matches it firmly. Clone sizes are given selectively: once, few, many, or a class where the clone is expanded.

v_call: TRBV23-1; d_call: .; j_call: TRBJ2-2; clone_size: .; cdr3_aa: CASPFNYDGKRTGELFF; cdr3_nt: TGCGCCAGCCCGTTTAATTACGACGGAAAGAGGACCGGGGAGCTGTTTTTT
v_call: TRBV2; d_call: .; j_call: TRBJ1-2; clone_size: .; cdr3_aa: CASSDARLGGVNGYTF; cdr3_nt: TGTGCCAGCAGTGACGCCCGTTTGGGGGGAGTGAATGGCTACACCTTC
v_call: TRBV6-1; d_call: TRBD1; j_call: TRBJ1-4; clone_size: .; cdr3_aa: CASSEAPQGGEKLFF; cdr3_nt: TGTGCCAGCAGTGAAGCCCCACAGGGGGGTGAAAAACTGTTTTTT
v_call: TRBV18; d_call: TRBD1; j_call: TRBJ1-2; clone_size: .; cdr3_aa: CASSPEGTGGWYGYTF; cdr3_nt: TGTGCCAGCTCACCGGAAGGGACAGGGGGCTGGTATGGCTACACCTTC
v_call: TRBV6-5; d_call: .; j_call: TRBJ1-2; clone_size: .; cdr3_aa: CAAGQIYGYTF; cdr3_nt: TGTGCCGCGGGGCAGATCTATGGCTACACCTTC
v_call: TRBV2; d_call: .; j_call: TRBJ2-7; clone_size: once; cdr3_aa: CASGTDYYEQYF; cdr3_nt: TGTGCCAGCGGGACGGACTACTACGAGCAGTACTTC
v_call: TRBV7-6; d_call: TRBD2; j_call: TRBJ2-7; clone_size: .; cdr3_aa: CASSHGRGSYEQYF; cdr3_nt: TGTGCCAGCAGCCATGGGAGGGGCTCCTACGAGCAGTACTTC
v_call: TRBV7-2; d_call: .; j_call: TRBJ2-3; clone_size: .; cdr3_aa: CASSLGRVTQYF; cdr3_nt: TGTGCCAGCAGCTTAGGTCGTGTTACGCAGTATTTT
v_call: TRBV6-5; d_call: .; j_call: TRBJ2-1; clone_size: .; cdr3_aa: CASGGEQGSYNEQFF; cdr3_nt: TGTGCCAGCGGAGGGGAGCAAGGGTCCTACAATGAGCAGTTCTTC
v_call: TRBV2; d_call: TRBD1; j_call: TRBJ1-5; clone_size: .; cdr3_aa: CASSKTGGNQPQHF; cdr3_nt: TGTGCCAGCAGTAAGACAGGGGGCAATCAGCCCCAGCATTTT
v_call: TRBV2; d_call: TRBD2; j_call: TRBJ2-3; clone_size: .; cdr3_aa: CASSGSLAGLTDTQYF; cdr3_nt: TGTGCCAGCAGTGGCTCACTAGCGGGACTCACAGATACGCAGTATTTT
v_call: TRBV16; d_call: .; j_call: TRBJ1-1; clone_size: .; cdr3_aa: CASSRSGQGNTEAFF; cdr3_nt: TGTGCCAGCAGCCGCTCCGGGCAAGGGAACACTGAAGCTTTCTTT
v_call: TRBV6-6; d_call: .; j_call: TRBJ2-1; clone_size: once; cdr3_aa: CASSSQGTYNEQFF; cdr3_nt: TGTGCCAGCAGTTCTCAGGGAACCTACAATGAGCAGTTCTTC
v_call: TRBV7-3; d_call: .; j_call: TRBJ2-1; clone_size: .; cdr3_aa: CASSLSPAHNEQFF; cdr3_nt: TGTGCCAGCAGCTTAAGTCCGGCGCACAATGAGCAGTTCTTC
v_call: TRBV3-1/TRBV3-2; d_call: TRBD1; j_call: TRBJ2-7; clone_size: many; cdr3_aa: CASSQSGQGSSSYEQYF; cdr3_nt: TGTGCCAGCAGCCAAAGCGGACAGGGCTCTAGCTCCTACGAGCAGTACTTC
v_call: TRBV29-1; d_call: .; j_call: TRBJ1-3; clone_size: few; cdr3_aa: CSVGAQTSGNTIYF; cdr3_nt: TGCAGCGTTGGGGCTCAAACCTCTGGAAACACCATATATTTT
v_call: TRBV10-1; d_call: .; j_call: TRBJ1-1; clone_size: .; cdr3_aa: CASSAAGGTEAFF; cdr3_nt: TGCGCCAGCAGCGCCGCTGGGGGAACTGAAGCTTTCTTT
v_call: TRBV7-2; d_call: .; j_call: TRBJ1-3; clone_size: .; cdr3_aa: CASSLDQGSGNTIYF; cdr3_nt: TGTGCCAGCAGCTTGGACCAGGGCTCTGGAAACACCATATATTTT
v_call: TRBV29-1; d_call: TRBD1; j_call: TRBJ2-5; clone_size: .; cdr3_aa: CSVTGFVKTQYF; cdr3_nt: TGCAGCGTGACAGGGTTTGTAAAGACCCAGTACTTC
v_call: TRBV6-2/TRBV6-3; d_call: .; j_call: TRBJ1-2; clone_size: .; cdr3_aa: CASSFPSSGTPEEVYGYTF; cdr3_nt: TGTGCCAGCAGTTTTCCCTCTTCCGGGACGCCGGAGGAGGTCTATGGCTACACCTTC
v_call: TRBV19; d_call: .; j_call: TRBJ2-2; clone_size: few; cdr3_aa: CASSIYEGTGELFF; cdr3_nt: TGTGCCAGTAGTATATACGAGGGGACCGGGGAGCTGTTTTTT
v_call: TRBV20-1; d_call: .; j_call: TRBJ1-4; clone_size: .; cdr3_aa: CSASISNEKLFF; cdr3_nt: TGCAGTGCCAGTATCTCAAATGAAAAACTGTTTTTT
v_call: TRBV7-6; d_call: .; j_call: TRBJ1-2; clone_size: .; cdr3_aa: CASSPAMTYGYTF; cdr3_nt: TGTGCCAGCAGCCCAGCCATGACCTATGGCTACACCTTC
v_call: TRBV5-5; d_call: .; j_call: TRBJ1-3; clone_size: .; cdr3_aa: CASSFDGNTIYF; cdr3_nt: TGTGCCAGCAGCTTCGATGGAAACACCATATATTTT
v_call: TRBV4-1; d_call: .; j_call: TRBJ2-1; clone_size: .; cdr3_aa: CASSQESDEQFF; cdr3_nt: TGCGCCAGCAGCCAAGAAAGCGATGAGCAGTTCTTC
v_call: TRBV2; d_call: .; j_call: TRBJ2-1; clone_size: .; cdr3_aa: CASSDPSYNEQFF; cdr3_nt: TGTGCCAGCAGTGACCCCTCCTACAATGAGCAGTTCTTC